These T cell receptor beta chains were read from a single sample in a study of T cell responses to AZD1222 COVID-19 vaccine. The protocol was immunoSEQ multiplex PCR, while the TCRdb copy is restricted to in-frame clones and leaves out a portion. The sample holds 110,000 to 150,000 clones, 75% to 90% seen once. The sample was peripheral blood, taken on day 0 of AZD1222 vaccination. Every receptor here comes from an adult in good health. Each CDR3 is given with its conserved first and last residue. D genes are given only for firm matches. Rows give clone size only sometimes, using once, few, many, or a class for an expanded clone.

TGTGCCAGCAGTTACCTTCGGAATCAGCCCCAGCATTTT | CASSYLRNQPQHF | TRBJ1-5 | . | TRBV6-5 | 13 | .
TGTGCCAGCAGCCGGGACAGGGCATCGGAGACCCAGTACTTC | CASSRDRASETQYF | TRBJ2-5 | TRBD1 | TRBV14 | 14 | .
TGTGCCAGCGGGCGGGAGCGCTCCTACAATGAGCAGTTCTTC | CASGRERSYNEQFF | TRBJ2-1 | TRBD2 | TRBV6-5 | 14 | .
TGCGCCAGCAGCTTTGACCCCCCCGGGACGAGAGAACTATCGGAGACCCAGTACTTC | CASSFDPPGTRELSETQYF | TRBJ2-5 | . | TRBV5-1 | 19 | .
TGTGCCAGCAGCCTCCAAGGGCAAGCAGACACTGAAGCTTTCTTT | CASSLQGQADTEAFF | TRBJ1-1 | . | TRBV6-5 | 15 | .
TGCAGTGCTAGACGGCACAATGAGCAGTTCTTC | CSARRHNEQFF | TRBJ2-1 | . | TRBV20-1 | 11 | .
TGCGCCAGCAGCGGTTTGGTGGGGCAGTTCTATGGCTACACCTTC | CASSGLVGQFYGYTF | TRBJ1-2 | . | TRBV5-1 | 15 | .
TGTGCCAGCGCGGGGGGGACAGGCTATGGCTACACCTTC | CASAGGTGYGYTF | TRBJ1-2 | TRBD1 | TRBV6-5 | 13 | few
. | CATSTSGAYEQYF | TRBJ2-7 | . | TRBV24-1 | 13 | .
TGTGCCACCCAGGGGGTGTTAGGGACTGAAGCTTTCTTT | CATQGVLGTEAFF | TRBJ1-1 | TRBD1 | TRBV11-2 | 13 | .
TGTGCCAGCAGCCCTAACCTCCCTACACCCCTCCACTTT | CASSPNLPTPLHF | TRBJ1-6 | . | TRBV7-2 | 13 | .
TGTGCCAGCAGCTCACTAACGTCCAGGACGAGGGCTAATGAAAAACTGTTTTTT | CASSSLTSRTRANEKLFF | TRBJ1-4 | . | TRBV11-2 | 18 | .
TGCGCCAGCAGCTTTAGCGGGAGAGGCTCCTACAATGAGCAGTTCTTC | CASSFSGRGSYNEQFF | TRBJ2-1 | TRBD2 | TRBV5-1 | 16 | .
TGTGCCAGCAGCCAAGTCCTGACCGGGACAGCTGGCTACACCTTC | CASSQVLTGTAGYTF | TRBJ1-2 | TRBD1 | TRBV3-1/TRBV3-2 | 15 | .
TGTGCCATCGGGGCGGGGGAGCAGAACACCGGGGAGCTGTTTTTT | CAIGAGEQNTGELFF | TRBJ2-2 | TRBD2 | TRBV10-3 | 15 | .
TGTGCCAGCAATCCCGCCGGGACAGGGGCTTACAATGAGCAGTTCTTC | CASNPAGTGAYNEQFF | TRBJ2-1 | TRBD1 | TRBV28 | 16 | once
TGTGCCAGCAGCTGGGACAGAGAAGGCTACACCTTC | CASSWDREGYTF | TRBJ1-2 | TRBD1 | TRBV6-5 | 12 | .
TGCAGCGTTGAGGCGGGAGCGGATACGCAGTATTTT | CSVEAGADTQYF | TRBJ2-3 | TRBD2 | TRBV29-1 | 12 | .
TGTGCCAGCTCTTGGGCCAGAGGGAATGAAAAACTGTTTTTT | CASSWARGNEKLFF | TRBJ1-4 | . | TRBV18 | 14 | few
TGTGCCAGCAGCTGGGGACTAGGCGAAAGCGGGGAGCTGTTTTTT | CASSWGLGESGELFF | TRBJ2-2 | TRBD2 | TRBV11-3 | 15 | .
TGTGCCAGCTCACCACCAAACACCGGGGAGCTGTTTTTT | CASSPPNTGELFF | TRBJ2-2 | . | TRBV18 | 13 | .
TGCAGTGCTAGTCGCGGAGGGGGCGGCTATGGCTACACCTTC | CSASRGGGGYGYTF | TRBJ1-2 | TRBD1 | TRBV20-1 | 14 | .
TGTGCCAGCAGTATTGCGAGGGGAGAGCAGTACTTC | CASSIARGEQYF | TRBJ2-7 | . | TRBV12-3/TRBV12-4 | 12 | .
TGTGCCAGCTCACTACAATCAGGGACTCGCGGGGTGTACGAGCAGTACTTC | CASSLQSGTRGVYEQYF | TRBJ2-7 | . | TRBV18 | 17 | .
TGTGCCAGTAGTCCCGGACTAGCGGGGGCGGATGAGCAGTTCTTC | CASSPGLAGADEQFF | TRBJ2-1 | TRBD2 | TRBV19 | 15 | .
TGCGCCAGCAACCCCAAGCTAGCGGGAGGTGAGCAGTACTTC | CASNPKLAGGEQYF | TRBJ2-7 | TRBD2 | TRBV5-1 | 14 | .
TGTGCCAGCAGCTTCTCGGGCTTAGCGGGAGGTGAGCAGTTCTTC | CASSFSGLAGGEQFF | TRBJ2-1 | TRBD2 | TRBV11-3 | 15 | .
TGTGCCATCAGTGGGACAGGGGCGGACACTGAAGCTTTCTTT | CAISGTGADTEAFF | TRBJ1-1 | TRBD1 | TRBV10-3 | 14 | once
TGTGCCAGCAGCCAAGATGTTGCGGGAAGCTCCTACAATGAGCAGTTCTTC | CASSQDVAGSSYNEQFF | TRBJ2-1 | . | TRBV4-2 | 17 | few
TGTGCCAGCAGTTTAGTAACCGCCGGGGATAGCAATCAGCCCCAGCATTTT | CASSLVTAGDSNQPQHF | TRBJ1-5 | . | TRBV28 | 17 | .
TGCGCCAGCAGCTTGGTCGGGGGGGAAAACAATGAGCAGTTCTTC | CASSLVGGENNEQFF | TRBJ2-1 | TRBD2 | TRBV5-1 | 15 | .
TGTGCCACCAGCTGGACCTCCGATCAGCCCCAGCATTTT | CATSWTSDQPQHF | TRBJ1-5 | . | TRBV15 | 13 | .
TGTGCCAGCAGTCGAGACGGACTAGCGGGCGGCACAGATACGCAGTATTTT | CASSRDGLAGGTDTQYF | TRBJ2-3 | TRBD2 | TRBV2 | 17 | .
TGTGCCAGCAGCAGACACGGACAGGGAAGAAATTCACCCCTCCACTTT | CASSRHGQGRNSPLHF | TRBJ1-6 | TRBD1 | TRBV7-2 | 16 | .
TGTGCCAGCAAGGACAGGGCGCGAAACACCATATATTTT | CASKDRARNTIYF | TRBJ1-3 | TRBD1 | TRBV2 | 13 | many
TGTGCCACCAGCAGAGGACCCACCCGCTCTGGAAACACCATATATTTT | CATSRGPTRSGNTIYF | TRBJ1-3 | . | TRBV15 | 16 | .
TGTGCCAGCAGCCCTGGCAGGAACACAGATACGCAGTATTTT | CASSPGRNTDTQYF | TRBJ2-3 | . | TRBV7-2 | 14 | .
TGTGCCTGGATGCCCCGGGCCTCCGGCCCCTACGAGCAGTACTTC | CAWMPRASGPYEQYF | TRBJ2-7 | . | TRBV30 | 15 | .
TGTGCCAGCAGCTTGGCCGTGAGGACGATTAGCACAGATACGCAGTATTTT | CASSLAVRTISTDTQYF | TRBJ2-3 | . | TRBV5-4 | 17 | .
TGTGCCAGCAAACAGGGGGGGTATGAGCAGTTCTTC | CASKQGGYEQFF | TRBJ2-1 | . | TRBV2 | 12 | .
TGTGCCAGCAGCTCGACAGGGGGTGAGGGCGGCGAAAAACTGTTTTTT | CASSSTGGEGGEKLFF | TRBJ1-4 | TRBD1 | TRBV5-8 | 16 | .